The subject of this entry is one TCR beta chain. As yet, its antigen is unknown. This sample stems from a study of radiotherapy plus CTLA-4 blockade in lung cancer. Study background: Objective response was observed in roughly a sixth of patients, and disease control in roughly 31%. General study points: Blood-borne expansion of tumor-derived TCR clones followed radiotherapy plus ipilimumab.

Assay: immunoSEQ multiplex PCR; the TCRdb copy retains only in-frame clones and omits some. The profile covers about 13,000 clones, with around 87% appearing a single time and approximately 15% taken by the ten largest. CDR1 and CDR2 (germline): MNHEY, SMNVEV (reference sequence). The CDR3 sequence is 13 residues long. Trimming cost V 6 bases and J 1 base, with 9 bases left between them. Sequencing was performed on peripheral blood, taken from a patient treated with radiotherapy plus ipilimumab. This TCR derives from a human donor with non-small cell lung cancer that progressed on radiotherapy plus ipilimumab. Some clones in this sample may be carry-over from other donors' samples. This chain uses TRBV27 with TRBJ1-1; unclear D gene. The CDR3 bases are TGTGCCAGCAGCCTACTGAAGAACACTGAAGCTTTCTTT. It yields the protein CASSLLKNTEAFF.